These 10 T cell receptor beta chains originate from one sample sequenced in a study of blood T cell repertoires in COVID-19. Some clones are missing from TCRdb's copy, which holds only in-frame ones; the method was immunoSEQ multiplex PCR. The sample consists of some 160,000 clones, 85% to 90% of them appearing once. The sequenced sample consisted of peripheral blood. These receptors all stem from an older woman with active COVID-19.

The chain carries TRBV14 and TRBJ2-3, with 8 bases lining up with TRBD1. The junction had 12 bases not matched to a gene; V was cut back by 0 bases and J by 4 bases. This CDR3 is 18 amino acids long. The germline V gene has CDR1 SGHDN and CDR2 FVKESK. CDR3 protein: CASSQETPPRGRADTQYF. DNA of the CDR3: TGTGCCAGCAGCCAAGAGACCCCCCCCAGGGGGCGAGCAGATACGCAGTATTTT.

The chain joins TRBV7-3 to TRBJ2-3; 8 nucleotides line up with TRBD2. V shed 2 bases and J 1 base; nucleotides not matched to a gene: 5. CDR1 and CDR2 (germline): SGHTA, FQGTGA. The CDR3 totals 16 residues. The CDR3 here is CASSLHGRVGTDTQYF. The CDR3 nucleotides are TGTGCCAGCAGCTTACACGGGAGGGTTGGCACAGATACGCAGTATTTT.

The chain links TRBV2 to TRBJ2-5; 9 nucleotides agree with TRBD2. The germline V gene has CDR1 SNHLY and CDR2 FYNNEI. Trimming removed 0 bases from V and 0 bases from J; junction bases left unmatched: 11. This CDR3 has 19 residues. The CDR3 sequence: CASSEALQETSGNQETQYF. Here the CDR3 DNA reads TGTGCCAGCAGTGAAGCGCTTCAGGAGACTAGCGGAAACCAAGAGACCCAGTACTTC.

The V call is TRBV5-8, the J call TRBJ2-2; weak D call: TRBD2 (5 bases). V gave up 1 base and J gave up 4 bases, with 14 bases separating them. The CDR3 totals 16 residues. Per germline, CDR1 SGHTS and CDR2 YDEGEE. For the CDR3, the DNA is TGTGCCAGCAGCTTGCCACGTATAGGGAGCACCGGGGAGCTGTTTTTT. Translation: CASSLPRIGSTGELFF.

The chain couples TRBV7-2 to TRBJ1-1; D is ambiguous. The CDR3 length is 12 residues. The germline V gene has CDR1 SGHTA and CDR2 FQGNSA. V was trimmed by 6 bases and J by 0 bases, leaving 5 bases between them. As DNA, the CDR3 is TGTGCCAGCAGGAGGATGAACACTGAAGCTTTCTTT. This codes for CASRRMNTEAFF. Together with reference TRBV7-2 and TRBJ1-1, the CDR3 gives the full variable domain: GAGVSQSPSNKVTEKGKDVELRCDPISGHTALYWYRQSLGQGLEFLIYFQGNSAPDKSGLPSDRFSAERTGGSVSTLTIQRTQQEDSAVYLCASRRMNTEAFFGQGTRLTVV.

DNA of the CDR3: TGTGCCAGCAGTTGGGAGTCAGATACGCAGTATTTT. It codes for CASSWESDTQYF. This chain links TRBV12-3 or TRBV12-4 with TRBJ2-3, with TRBD2 as a possible D gene (5 bases). This CDR3 is built from 12 residues. Trimming pared 4 bases from V and 4 bases from J, leaving 6 bases between.

The rearrangement links TRBV18 to TRBJ1-3; the match to TRBD1 covers 7 bases. The germline gives CDR1 KGHSH, CDR2 LQKENI. This CDR3 comprises 16 residues. V lost 3 bases and J lost 0; bases outside the gene matches: 5. CDR3 loop: CASSPTGAVSGNTIYF. As DNA, the CDR3 is TGTGCCAGCTCACCCACAGGGGCTGTCTCTGGAAACACCATATATTTT.

The chain has TRBV5-4 and TRBJ2-1; 9 nucleotides line up with TRBD2. V trimming: 5 bases; J trimming: 8 bases; junction bases outside the gene matches: 14. This CDR3 contains 16 residues. Looked up from germline, CDR1 is SGHNT and CDR2 is YYREEE (reference sequence). This CDR3 reads CASSLALAGEKDEQFF. CDR3 sequence (DNA): TGTGCCAGCAGTCTAGCTTTAGCGGGAGAAAAAGATGAGCAGTTCTTC.

V is TRBV11-2 and J is TRBJ1-4, with unresolved D. CDR1 and CDR2 from the germline V gene are SGHAT and FQNNGV. Deletions cut 1 base from V and 5 bases from J, with 8 bases between. CDR3 length: 14 amino acids. The CDR3 spells CASSLGMGNEKLFF. The CDR3 coding sequence is TGTGCCAGCAGCTTAGGAATGGGCAATGAAAAACTGTTTTTT.

The J gene is TRBJ2-5, the V gene TRBV28; 8 bases are shared with TRBD2. V gave up 3 bases and J gave up 2 bases; unmatched junction bases: 11. The length of the CDR3 is 17 residues. The germline V gene encodes CDR1 MDHEN and CDR2 SYDVKM. Here the CDR3 reads CASSFSAGGLIQETQYF. In nucleotides, the CDR3 is TGTGCCAGCAGTTTTTCGGCGGGAGGCCTTATTCAAGAGACCCAGTACTTC.